This entry features one TCR beta chain sequence. The record originates from a study of CD4 T cells in relation to SARS-CoV-2 and coronaviruses. CD4+ T cells from unexposed donors were obtained before the COVID-19 pandemic (2011-2018). V was cut by 0 bases and J by 2 bases, with 8 bases left in between. CDR1 and CDR2 from the germline V gene are LGHNA and YNFKEQ. There are 16 residues in the CDR3. TCRdb's copy holds only in-frame clones and misses some; the assay was immunoSEQ multiplex PCR. The sample includes 68,000 or so clones, approximately 95% of them seen just once. J is TRBJ2-6 and V is TRBV4-2; D is ambiguous. The specimen sequenced was naive CD4+ T cells from PBMCs. Regarding subset: naive CD4+ T cells isolated by negative enrichment. The TCR sequence derives from a human donor in good health. The CDR3 DNA is TGTGCCAGCAGCCAAGAAAGCAGTGCTGGGGCCAACGTCCTGACTTTC. Translating it yields CASSQESSAGANVLTF.